Detailed here is one T cell receptor beta chain. This record comes from a study of blood T cell repertoires in COVID-19. The wider study: Collection of acute and convalescent COVID-19 samples took place in the United States, Italy and Spain. The cDNA or gDNA used as material had been derived from T cells, B-cell-depleted T cells, or PBMCs.

Measured with immunoSEQ multiplex PCR; TCRdb has only the in-frame clones, and not every one. There are around 300,000 clones in the sample; roughly 90% occur only once, and under 2.5% lies in the top ten. Which cohort a participant joined came from the clinical history participants gave. Sequenced material: PBMCs or T cells enriched from blood (not recorded which). This sequence was found in an older woman who had recovered from COVID-19.

The CDR3, as DNA: TGCGCCAGCAGCCCCGGGACTACCAACACCGGGGAGCTGTTTTTT. As protein: CASSPGTTNTGELFF. The chain combines TRBV5-1 with TRBJ2-2; 7 bases align to TRBD2. Germline loops: CDR1 SGHRS, CDR2 YFSETQ. Trimming removed 4 bases from V and 2 bases from J; junction bases left unmatched: 5. This CDR3 comprises 15 residues.